The present T cell receptor (beta chain) was sequenced within a study of tumor and adjacent non-tumor tissue in lung cancer. At the level of the study: Patients were aged roughly 31 to 76, fewer than twelve men and 5 women, stage I to III. Some 4.1 million productive TCRbeta reads were obtained per sample on average.

This clonotype was detected many times. What it binds is unknown. Three rounds of nested PCR, following a modified ARM-PCR protocol, produced the TCRbeta library. TCRdb reanalysed the multiplex PCR reads using MiXCR and keeps one entry per CDR3 protein. The sample holds approximately 65,000 distinct CDR3 sequences, approximately 63% seen once. General study results and limits: TCR diversity was significantly greater in tumor than normal lung tissue.

This sample's RNA came from whole unsorted tissue. Newly diagnosed lung cancer patients had thoracic surgery in China, August–late 2014, without prior chemotherapy. Sequencing was performed on lung tumor tissue. The sequence was obtained from a man in his fifties with non-small cell lung cancer.

The CDR3 region has the DNA TGTGCCAGCAGGAAACTTTATTTAACAGGGACTACGCAGTATTTT. This gives the protein CASRKLYLTGTTQYF. The chain employs TRBV12-3 or TRBV12-4 and TRBJ2-3; D perhaps matches TRBD1 (6 bases). The V and J ends lost 6 bases and 8 bases respectively, with 21 bases between them. The CDR3 covers 15 residues.